This T cell receptor beta chain was documented in a study of T cell responses to AZD1222 COVID-19 vaccine (dated by TCRdb to the early 2020s). For the study in its entirety: AZD1222 recipients with second doses at about 4 weeks or about 12 weeks were pooled, because spike-specific TCR depth and breadth did not differ between schedules. TCR sequencing covered more than 230 trial participants: around 210 given two doses of AZD1222 and about 26 given two doses of MenACWY control vaccine. Trial participants were enrolled by age into subgroups of 18-55, 56-69 and 70-plus years, and around 150, 28 and 57 TCR-sequenced participants, respectively, were included in these subgroups.

CDR1 and CDR2 are drawn from the germline V gene: SGDLS, YYNGEE. V and J are truncated by 0 bases and 1 base respectively, leaving an intervening sequence of 10 bases. Counted from cysteine to phenylalanine, this CDR3 has 15 amino acids. The only DNA kept is the CDR3, 45 bases in frame from the first base. Regarding this clone: This receptor's antigen is unknown. There are no base qualities to consult, and no much larger clone falls within one base.

This specimen's time point label, interpreted: baseline before first vaccination. Samples from vaccinated people were obtained from the UK trials COV001 and COV002, which included a single-blind randomized controlled phase 2/3 trial of AZD1222 (ChAdOx1 nCoV-19) in healthy adults. For TCRbeta chain sequencing, PBMC samples from trial participants were taken at day 0 and at day 28 after the second dose. Summary of the overall study and its limitations: Vaccine-associated CD4 TCRs spanned the whole spike protein, with dominant responses in regions 160-218 and 743-854. In the small 56-69-year group, the increase in depth fell short of significance, most likely because of low power. Nearly half of unique spike-specific TCRs reportedly recognized epitopes outside regions mutated in the B.1.351 and B.1.1.7 variants. After two AZD1222 doses, both the breadth and the depth of spike-specific TCRs were significantly higher than at day 0 and than in MenACWY recipients. Most participants were white British and females outnumbered males, and the authors suggested that clonal diversity may have been underestimated. Conclusions about previously exposed vaccinees are limited, since just five or six AZD1222 recipients were seropositive for SARS-CoV-2 at baseline. Because no day 14 peak-response samples were available, the repertoires could be characterized only after the peak T cell response.

The CDR3 regions of human TCRbeta chains were subjected to immunosequencing. The authors' analysis ran thus. TCRs in the repertoires were compared against a reference library of SARS-CoV-2-specific TCRs that had been generated with the MIRA antigen-specificity platform. Breadth was defined as the fraction of unique TCRs that were SARS-CoV-2-associated, and depth was defined as the fraction of total T cells that were SARS-CoV-2-associated. Using the MIRA data, each spike-specific TCR was assigned both to the spike region to which the TCR was reactive and to a CD4 or CD8 class. Log10-transformed breadth and depth values were compared by one-way ANOVA with Sidak's multiple comparisons tests. TCRdb took over this immuneACCESS table, retaining in-frame rearrangements with V and J assigned. Such tables are incomplete; in checked studies, under half of the missing clones stem from an unresolved V gene, and the remainder is unexplained. The V and J calls and clone size come from that table; D and trimming were worked out from the DNA. This sample lists under 150,000 clones; about 92% were detected once. The ten largest clones add up to 1.5% to 2% of the sample.

The chain uses TRBV9 and TRBJ1-1; no confident D gene assignment can be made. This specimen was peripheral blood, taken on day 0 of AZD1222 vaccination. This TCR was sampled from an adult in good health. In nucleotides, the sequence is TGTGCCAGCAGCGTAGCGGGGATCCGGAACACTGAAGCTTTCTTT. It specifies CASSVAGIRNTEAFF.